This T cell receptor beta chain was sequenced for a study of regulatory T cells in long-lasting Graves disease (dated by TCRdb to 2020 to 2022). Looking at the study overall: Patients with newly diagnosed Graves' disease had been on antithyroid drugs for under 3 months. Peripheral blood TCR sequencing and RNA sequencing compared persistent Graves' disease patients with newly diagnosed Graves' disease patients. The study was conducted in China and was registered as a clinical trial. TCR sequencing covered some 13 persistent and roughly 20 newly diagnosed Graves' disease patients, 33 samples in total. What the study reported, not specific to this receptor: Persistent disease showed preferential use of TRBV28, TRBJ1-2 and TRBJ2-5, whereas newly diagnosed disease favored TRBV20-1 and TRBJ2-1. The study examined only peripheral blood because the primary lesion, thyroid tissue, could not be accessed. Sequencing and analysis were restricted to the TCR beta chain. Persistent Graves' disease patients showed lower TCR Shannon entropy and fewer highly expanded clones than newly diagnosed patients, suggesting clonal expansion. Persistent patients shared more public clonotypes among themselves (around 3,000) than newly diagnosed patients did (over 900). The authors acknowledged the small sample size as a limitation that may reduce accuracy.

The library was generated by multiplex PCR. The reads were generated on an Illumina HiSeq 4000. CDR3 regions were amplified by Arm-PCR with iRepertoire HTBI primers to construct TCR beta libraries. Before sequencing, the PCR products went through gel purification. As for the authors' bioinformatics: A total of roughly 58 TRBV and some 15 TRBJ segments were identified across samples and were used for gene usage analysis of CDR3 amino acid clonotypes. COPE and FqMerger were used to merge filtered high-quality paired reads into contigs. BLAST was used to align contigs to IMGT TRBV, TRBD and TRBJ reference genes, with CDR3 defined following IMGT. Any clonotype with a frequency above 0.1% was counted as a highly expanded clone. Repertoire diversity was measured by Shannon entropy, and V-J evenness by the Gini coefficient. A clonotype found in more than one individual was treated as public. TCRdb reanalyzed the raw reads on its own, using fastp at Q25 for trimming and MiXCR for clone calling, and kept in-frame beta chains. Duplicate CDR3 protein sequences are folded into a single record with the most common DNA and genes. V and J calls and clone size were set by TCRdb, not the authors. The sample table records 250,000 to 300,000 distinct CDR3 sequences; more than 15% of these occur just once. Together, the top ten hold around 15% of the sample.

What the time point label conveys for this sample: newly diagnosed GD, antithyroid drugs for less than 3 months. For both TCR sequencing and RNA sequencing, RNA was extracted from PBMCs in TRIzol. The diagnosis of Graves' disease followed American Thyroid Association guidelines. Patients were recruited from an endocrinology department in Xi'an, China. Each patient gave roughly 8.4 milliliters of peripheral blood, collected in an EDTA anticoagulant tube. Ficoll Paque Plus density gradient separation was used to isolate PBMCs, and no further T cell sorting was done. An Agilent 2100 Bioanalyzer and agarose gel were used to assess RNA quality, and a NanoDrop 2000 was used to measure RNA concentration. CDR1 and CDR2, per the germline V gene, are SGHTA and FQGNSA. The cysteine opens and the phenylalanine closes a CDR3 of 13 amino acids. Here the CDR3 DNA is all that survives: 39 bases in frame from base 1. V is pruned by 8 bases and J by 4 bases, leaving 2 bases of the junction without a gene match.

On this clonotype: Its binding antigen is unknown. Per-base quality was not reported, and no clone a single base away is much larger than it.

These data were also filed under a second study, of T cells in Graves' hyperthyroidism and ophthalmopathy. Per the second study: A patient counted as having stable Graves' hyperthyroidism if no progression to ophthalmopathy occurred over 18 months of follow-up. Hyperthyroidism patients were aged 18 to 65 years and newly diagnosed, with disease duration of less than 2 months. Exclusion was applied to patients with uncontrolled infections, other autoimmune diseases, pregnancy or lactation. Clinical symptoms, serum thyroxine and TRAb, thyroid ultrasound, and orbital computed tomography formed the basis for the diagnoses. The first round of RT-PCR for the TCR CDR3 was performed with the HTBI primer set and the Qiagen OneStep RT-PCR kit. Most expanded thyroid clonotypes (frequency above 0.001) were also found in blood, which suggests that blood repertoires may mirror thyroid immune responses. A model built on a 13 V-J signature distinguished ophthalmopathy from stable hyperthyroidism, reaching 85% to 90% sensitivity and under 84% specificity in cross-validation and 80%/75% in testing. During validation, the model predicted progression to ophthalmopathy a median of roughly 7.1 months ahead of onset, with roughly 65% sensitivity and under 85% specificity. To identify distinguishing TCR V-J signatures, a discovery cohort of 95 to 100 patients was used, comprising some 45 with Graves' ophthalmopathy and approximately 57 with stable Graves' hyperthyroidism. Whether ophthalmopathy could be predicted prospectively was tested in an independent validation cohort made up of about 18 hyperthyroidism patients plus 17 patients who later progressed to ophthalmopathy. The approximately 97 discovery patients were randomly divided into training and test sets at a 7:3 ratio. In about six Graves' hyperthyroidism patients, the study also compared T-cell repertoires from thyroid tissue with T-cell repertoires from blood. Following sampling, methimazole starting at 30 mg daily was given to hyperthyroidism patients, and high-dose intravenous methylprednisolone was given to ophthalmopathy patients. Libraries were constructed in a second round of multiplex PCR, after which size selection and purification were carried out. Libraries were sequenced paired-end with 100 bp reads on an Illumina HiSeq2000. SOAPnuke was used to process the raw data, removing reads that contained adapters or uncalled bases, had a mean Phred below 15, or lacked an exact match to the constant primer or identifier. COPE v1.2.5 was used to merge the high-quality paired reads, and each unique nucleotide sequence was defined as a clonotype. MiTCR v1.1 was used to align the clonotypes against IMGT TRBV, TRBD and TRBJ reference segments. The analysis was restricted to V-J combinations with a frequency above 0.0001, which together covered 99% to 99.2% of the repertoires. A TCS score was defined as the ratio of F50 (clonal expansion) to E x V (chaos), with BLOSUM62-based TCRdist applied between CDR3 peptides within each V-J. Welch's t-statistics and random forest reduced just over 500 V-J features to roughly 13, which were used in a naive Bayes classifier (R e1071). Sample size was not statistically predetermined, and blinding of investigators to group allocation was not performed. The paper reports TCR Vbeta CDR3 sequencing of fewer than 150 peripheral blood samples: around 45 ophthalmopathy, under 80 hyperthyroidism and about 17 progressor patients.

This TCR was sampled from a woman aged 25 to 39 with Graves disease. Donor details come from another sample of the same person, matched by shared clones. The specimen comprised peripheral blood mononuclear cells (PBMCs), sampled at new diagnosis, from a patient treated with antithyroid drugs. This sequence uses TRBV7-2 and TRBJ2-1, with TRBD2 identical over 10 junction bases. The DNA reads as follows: TGTGCCAGCCGGACTAGCGGTTACAATGAGCAGTTCTTC. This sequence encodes CASRTSGYNEQFF.